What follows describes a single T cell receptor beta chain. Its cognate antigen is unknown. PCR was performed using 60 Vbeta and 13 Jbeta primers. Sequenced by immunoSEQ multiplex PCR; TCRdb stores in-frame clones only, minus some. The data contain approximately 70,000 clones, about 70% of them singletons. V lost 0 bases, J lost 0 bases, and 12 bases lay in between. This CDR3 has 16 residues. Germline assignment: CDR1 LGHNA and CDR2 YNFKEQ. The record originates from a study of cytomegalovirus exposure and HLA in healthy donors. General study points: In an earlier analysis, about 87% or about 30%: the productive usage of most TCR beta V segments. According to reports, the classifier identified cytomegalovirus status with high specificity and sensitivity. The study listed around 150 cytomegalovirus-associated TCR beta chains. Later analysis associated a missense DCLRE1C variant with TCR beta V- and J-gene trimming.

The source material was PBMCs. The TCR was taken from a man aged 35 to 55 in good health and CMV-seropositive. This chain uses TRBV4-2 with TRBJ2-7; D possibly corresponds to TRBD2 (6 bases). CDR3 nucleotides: TGTGCCAGCAGCCAAGAGGGGACTGAGGGCTCCTACGAGCAGTACTTC. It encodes CASSQEGTEGSYEQYF.